These 21 T cell receptor beta chains originate from one sample sequenced in a study of persistence of HIV-infected CD4 T cells. Cells were stimulated with CMV-infected fibroblast lysates at approximately 10 ug/mL. Sorting selected CD4+ T cells upregulating both CD40 ligand and CD69. These receptors have no identified antigens. This was the immunoSEQ version 4 assay in survey mode. Generated by immunoSEQ multiplex PCR, the TCRdb table keeps only in-frame clones and is missing some. The sample contains about 7,000 clones, roughly three quarters of which appear only once. This specimen consisted of CD4+ T cells sorted from PBMCs after 18-hour stimulation, obtained from a patient who received antiretroviral therapy. These receptors all come from an adult woman with HIV who was CMV-seropositive.

By share, this clone ranks as medium-sized. The J gene is TRBJ1-1, the V gene TRBV10-3; a possible D gene is TRBD1 (6 bases). Trimming left V 6 bases short and J 0 bases short, with 8 bases between. The length of the CDR3 is 13 residues. Per the germline V gene, CDR1 is ENHRY and CDR2 is SYGVKD. The CDR3 DNA follows: TGTGCCATCAGGGACAGCGTGAACACTGAAGCTTTCTTT. Residues: CAIRDSVNTEAFF.

This sequence joins TRBV19 and TRBJ1-5, with a tentative D call TRBD1 (6 bases). This CDR3 has 14 amino acids. With 6 bases removed from V and 3 bases from J, the gap between germline ends came to 12 bases. Looked up from germline, CDR1 is LNHDA and CDR2 is SQIVND (reference sequence). CDR3 protein: CASRHTGINQPQHF. In DNA, the CDR3 is TGTGCCAGTAGGCACACAGGGATCAATCAGCCCCAGCATTTT.

The chain is built from TRBV6-5 and TRBJ2-1; 13 nucleotides align to TRBD2. CDR1 and CDR2 from the germline V gene are MNHEY and SVGAGI. Germline trimming cut 6 bases from V and 8 bases from J; bases unmatched to any gene: 7. The CDR3 sequence is 15 residues long. This chain's CDR3 is CASRAGTSGKDEQFF. The CDR3 DNA reads TGTGCCAGCAGGGCCGGGACTAGCGGGAAGGATGAGCAGTTCTTC.

This sequence joins TRBV19 and TRBJ1-5; D perhaps matches TRBD1 (6 bases). Trimming took off 6 bases at V and 2 bases at J, with 11 bases between the two ends. CDR3 size: 14 residues. CDR1 and CDR2 (germline): LNHDA, SQIVND (reference sequence). CDR3 nucleotides: TGTGCCAGTAGGGCCCCAGGGGGCAATCAGCCCCAGCATTTT. Protein sequence: CASRAPGGNQPQHF.

This chain links TRBV6-8 with TRBJ1-3; tentatively, D is TRBD1 (5 bases). The CDR3 loop spans 13 amino acids. The germline V gene encodes CDR1 MNHGY and CDR2 SAAAGT. CDR3 sequence: CARGWGSGNTIYF. CDR3 sequence (DNA): TGTGCAAGGGGTTGGGGCTCTGGAAACACCATATATTTT.

The rearrangement uses TRBV18 and TRBJ2-1; 8 bases line up with TRBD2. Germline-derived CDR1 and CDR2 are KGHSH and LQKENI. V gave up 2 bases and J gave up 9 bases; unmatched junction bases: 12. The CDR3 has 16 amino acids. Written as DNA, the CDR3 is TGTGCCAGCTCACCATCTCGCGGGAGGAGTTTCATTGAGCAGTTCTTC. It specifies CASSPSRGRSFIEQFF.

The chain recombines TRBV24-1 with TRBJ1-2, with D possibly matching TRBD1 (5 bases). The CDR3 is made up of 11 amino acids. Germline values: CDR1 KGHDR, CDR2 SFDVKD. Trimming left V 10 bases short and J 2 bases short, with 7 bases between. CDR3 region: CATRDNYGYTF. The DNA for the CDR3 is TGTGCCACACGGGACAACTATGGCTACACCTTC.

This clone has only one observation. The V and J genes are TRBV7-9 and TRBJ2-1, with TRBD1 identical over 9 bases. This CDR3 contains 22 residues. Germline V gives CDR1 SEHNR, CDR2 FQNEAQ (reference sequence). J gave up 3 bases and V 5 bases, and 26 bases lay outside the gene matches. This chain's CDR3 is CASSTPPDKEQGAFEFYNEQFF. CDR3 bases: TGTGCCAGCAGCACTCCCCCCGATAAAGAACAGGGGGCTTTCGAATTCTACAATGAGCAGTTCTTC.

This rearrangement joins TRBV9 to TRBJ2-1, with TRBD2 matching over 13 bases. The germline gives CDR1 SGDLS, CDR2 YYNGEE. With 3 bases clipped from V and 12 bases from J, the junction kept 6 bases outside the gene matches. The CDR3 is 14 residues long. The chain's CDR3 is CASSAGLAGVWQFF. DNA for the CDR3: TGTGCCAGCAGCGCCGGACTAGCGGGAGTGTGGCAGTTCTTC.

The chain joins TRBV6-1 to TRBJ1-2; a weak D match, TRBD1 (6 bases). CDR1 and CDR2 from the germline V gene are MNHNS and SASEGT. Between the trimmed V and J ends, which lost 3 bases and 3 bases, there was a span of 17 bases. This CDR3 is 16 amino acids long. CDR3 sequence reads: CASSDLGRGADYGYTF. Here the CDR3 DNA reads TGTGCCAGCAGTGATTTGGGGAGGGGGGCAGACTATGGCTACACCTTC.

V and J are TRBV2 and TRBJ1-1; D ambiguous. V lost 6 bases, J lost 3 bases, and 11 bases lay in between. Germline V CDR1 and CDR2: SNHLY, FYNNEI. This CDR3 has 13 residues. The CDR3 coding sequence is TGTGCCAGCAGCGCCCTGGAGGACACTGAAGCTTTCTTT. Protein sequence: CASSALEDTEAFF. The full variable domain, its missing parts supplied by reference TRBV2 and TRBJ1-1, is EPEVTQTPSHQVTQMGQEVILRCVPISNHLYFYWYRQILGQKVEFLVSFYNNEISEKSEIFDDQFSVERPDGSNFTLKIRSTKLEDSAMYFCASSALEDTEAFFGQGTRLTVV.

The chain carries TRBV18 and TRBJ2-5; possible D gene TRBD1, 5 bases. CDR3 size: 15 residues. Trimming left V 9 bases short and J 3 bases short, with 20 bases between. The germline V gene has CDR1 KGHSH and CDR2 LQKENI. The CDR3 coding sequence is TGTGCCAGTTCCTTTTGGGGCCTCGGTGAAGAGACCCAGTACTTC. It codes for CASSFWGLGEETQYF.

In its sample, this clone was seen once. The DNA for the CDR3 is TGTGCCAGCAGCTTGGTAGCGGGAGGGTCGCAGGAGACCCAGTACTTC. Protein: CASSLVAGGSQETQYF. This chain joins TRBV5-4 and TRBJ2-5; 11 bases align to TRBD2. V shed 0 bases and J 5 bases; nucleotides not matched to a gene: 6. CDR1 and CDR2 (germline): SGHNT, YYREEE (reference sequence). This CDR3 has 16 residues.

The V call is TRBV4-1, the J call TRBJ1-2, with unresolved D. Germline CDR1 reads MGHRA; CDR2 reads YSYEKL. V lost 3 bases and J 2 bases, leaving 10 bases between the germline ends. This CDR3 comprises 14 residues. CDR3 sequence reads: CASSHEGRNYGYTF. The CDR3 region has the DNA TGCGCCAGCAGCCATGAAGGCAGGAACTATGGCTACACCTTC.

V and J are TRBV29-1 and TRBJ1-2; D may be TRBD1 (5 bases). The CDR3 spans 14 residues. V gave up 6 bases and J gave up 2 bases, with 16 bases separating them. Germline V CDR1 and CDR2: SQVTM, ANQGSEA. The CDR3 here is CSVTERGRNYGYTF. CDR3 sequence (DNA): TGCAGCGTCACGGAAAGGGGCAGAAACTATGGCTACACCTTC.

The V gene is TRBV12-3 or TRBV12-4, the J gene TRBJ1-2; D unresolved. The CDR3 loop spans 11 amino acids. Trimming took off 5 bases at V and 2 bases at J, with 3 bases between the two ends. CDR3 loop: CASSRNYGYTF. The CDR3 DNA is TGTGCCAGCAGTAGGAACTATGGCTACACCTTC.

V usage is TRBV7-2 and J usage is TRBJ2-1; D gene unclear. Trimming took 5 bases from V and 6 from J, leaving 14 bases between them. The CDR3 has 14 amino acids. Germline V gives CDR1 SGHTA, CDR2 FQGNSA. The CDR3 sequence: CASSPTSPANEQFF. CDR3 DNA: TGTGCCAGCAGCCCGACAAGTCCTGCCAATGAGCAGTTCTTC.

This sequence joins TRBV18 and TRBJ2-6, with 8 bases aligning to TRBD1. Trimming took 2 bases from V and 6 from J; bases not matched to a gene: 12. This CDR3 has 18 residues. Germline V gene sequence: CDR1 KGHSH, CDR2 LQKENI. The CDR3 protein is CASSPGRGPPLLANVLTF. The CDR3 DNA reads TGTGCCAGCTCACCAGGCAGGGGGCCGCCCCTTCTGGCCAACGTCCTGACTTTC.

V gene TRBV19 combines with J gene TRBJ2-7; D might be TRBD1 (7 bases). Germline lookup yields CDR1 LNHDA and CDR2 SQIVND (reference sequence). The CDR3 is 14 residues long. Trimming removed 1 base from V and 6 bases from J, with 13 bases in between. As DNA, the CDR3 is TGTGCCAGTAGTATAGGACAGGGACTCGGCGAGCAGTACTTC. Encoded protein: CASSIGQGLGEQYF.

The rearrangement joins TRBV7-2 to TRBJ2-1, with D possibly matching TRBD1 (6 bases). The CDR3 totals 15 residues. The germline CDR1 and CDR2 sequences are SGHTA and FQGNSA. V lost 5 bases, J lost 0 bases, and 11 bases lay in between. The CDR3 loop is CASSAQQGSYNEQFF. The CDR3 nucleotides are TGTGCCAGCAGCGCACAACAGGGCTCCTACAATGAGCAGTTCTTC.

This chain uses TRBV7-9 with TRBJ2-7, with D hard to call. The CDR3 length is 12 residues. The V gene's germline CDR1 is SEHNR and CDR2 FQNEAQ (reference sequence). Trimming took off 5 bases at V and 7 bases at J, with 12 bases between the two ends. As DNA, the CDR3 is TGTGCCAGCAGCCGCATAGTGGAAGAGCAGTACTTC. The encoded protein is CASSRIVEEQYF.